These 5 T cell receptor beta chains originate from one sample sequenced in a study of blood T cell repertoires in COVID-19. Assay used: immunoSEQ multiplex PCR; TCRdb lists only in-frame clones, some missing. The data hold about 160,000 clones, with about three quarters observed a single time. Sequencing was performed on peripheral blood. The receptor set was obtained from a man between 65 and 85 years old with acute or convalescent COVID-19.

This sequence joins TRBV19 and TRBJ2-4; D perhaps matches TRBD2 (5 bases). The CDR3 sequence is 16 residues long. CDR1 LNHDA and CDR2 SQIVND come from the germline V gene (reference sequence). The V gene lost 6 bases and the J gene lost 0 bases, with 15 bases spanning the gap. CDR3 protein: CASSLFAGIAKNIQYF. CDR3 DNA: TGTGCCAGTAGCCTTTTTGCGGGTATAGCCAAAAACATTCAGTACTTC.

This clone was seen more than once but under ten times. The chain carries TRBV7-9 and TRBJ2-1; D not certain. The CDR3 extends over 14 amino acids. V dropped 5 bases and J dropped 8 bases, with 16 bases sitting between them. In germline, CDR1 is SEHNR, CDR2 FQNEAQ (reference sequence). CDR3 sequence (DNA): TGTGCCAGCAGCCCAGACGGCCGGGTACATGAGCAGTTCTTC. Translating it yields CASSPDGRVHEQFF.

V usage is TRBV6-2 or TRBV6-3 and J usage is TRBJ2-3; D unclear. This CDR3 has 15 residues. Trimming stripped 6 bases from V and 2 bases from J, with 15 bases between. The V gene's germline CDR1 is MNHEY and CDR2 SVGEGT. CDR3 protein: CASSDTQLNTDTQYF. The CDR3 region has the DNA TGTGCCAGCAGCGACACGCAATTGAACACAGATACGCAGTATTTT.

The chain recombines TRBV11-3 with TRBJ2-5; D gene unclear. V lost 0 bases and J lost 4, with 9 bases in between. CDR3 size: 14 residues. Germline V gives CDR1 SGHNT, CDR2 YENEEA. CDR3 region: CASSLDLSPETQYF. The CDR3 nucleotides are TGTGCCAGCAGCTTAGATCTCTCCCCAGAGACCCAGTACTTC.

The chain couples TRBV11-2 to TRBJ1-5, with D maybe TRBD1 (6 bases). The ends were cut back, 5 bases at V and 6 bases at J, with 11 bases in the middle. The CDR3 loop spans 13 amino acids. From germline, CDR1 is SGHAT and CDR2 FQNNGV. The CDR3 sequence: CASSIQGSQPQHF. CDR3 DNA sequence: TGTGCCAGCAGCATACAGGGATCTCAGCCCCAGCATTTT.